Detailed here is one T cell receptor beta chain. The antigen remains unidentified. This may be a read error, as it is one base from a much larger clone. RNA was extracted from bulk tissue without any cell sorting. More than 3 cm separated this lung sample from the edge of the tumor. A modified ARM-PCR protocol with three rounds of nested PCR amplified TCRbeta. TCRdb reanalysed the multiplex PCR reads using MiXCR and keeps one entry per CDR3 protein. The table lists about 60,000 distinct CDR3 sequences, about 55% of them singletons. This entry is derived from a study of tumor and adjacent non-tumor tissue in lung cancer. Whole-study findings and limits: TCR diversity was significantly greater in tumor than normal lung tissue.

Sequencing was done on a sample of distant non-tumor lung tissue. The TCR comes from a man in his 70s with non-small cell lung cancer.

Here the CDR3 reads CASSAVGGAPGGDLFF. CDR3 bases: TGTGCCAGCAGCGCTGTGGGGGGGGCGCCTGGCGGGGACCTGTTTTTT. The chain has TRBV5-5 and TRBJ2-2; perhaps TRBD2 as D (7 bases). The CDR3 contains 16 residues. The germline V gene has CDR1 SGHKS and CDR2 YYEKEE (reference sequence).